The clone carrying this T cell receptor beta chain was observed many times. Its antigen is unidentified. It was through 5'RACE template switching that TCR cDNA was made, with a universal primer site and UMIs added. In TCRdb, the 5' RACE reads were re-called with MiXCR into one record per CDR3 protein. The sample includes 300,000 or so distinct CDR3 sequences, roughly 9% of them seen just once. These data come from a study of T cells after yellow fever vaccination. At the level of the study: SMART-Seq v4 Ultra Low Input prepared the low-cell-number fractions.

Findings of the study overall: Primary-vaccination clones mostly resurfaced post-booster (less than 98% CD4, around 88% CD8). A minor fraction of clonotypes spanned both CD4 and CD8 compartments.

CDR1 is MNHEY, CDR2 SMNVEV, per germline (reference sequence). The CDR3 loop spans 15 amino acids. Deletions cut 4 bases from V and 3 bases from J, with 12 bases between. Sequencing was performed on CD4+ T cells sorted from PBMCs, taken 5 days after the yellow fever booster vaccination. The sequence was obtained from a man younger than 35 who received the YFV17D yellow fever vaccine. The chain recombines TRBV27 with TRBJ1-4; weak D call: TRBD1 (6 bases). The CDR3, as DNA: TGTGCCAGCAGTTGGGGGGGCGGCTCTAATGAAAAACTGTTTTTT. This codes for CASSWGGGSNEKLFF.